The subject of this entry is one T cell receptor (beta chain). As yet, its antigen is unknown. Only in-frame clones appear in the TCRdb table, and some are missing; sequencing was by immunoSEQ multiplex PCR. The repertoire includes about 320,000 clones, about 85% of them detected once, and 2% to 2.5% sits in the top ten. The treatment is: approximately 18 received Ad26.COV2.S at low or high dose, single or two shots; five or six received placebo; per-sample allocation not given. The investigators took samples on day 63 after the first vaccine or placebo injection. These data originate in a study of Ad26.COV2.S vaccination and SARS-CoV-2 variants. Study details: Donor had been placed in the Ad26.COV2.S arm of the COV1001 trial.

Study findings and constraints: Post-vaccination spike-specific CD8+ and CD4+ T cell responses reportedly had substantial breadth. Whether participants received vaccine or placebo, their non-spike TCR breadth was similar.

V was pared by 2 bases and J by 5 bases, with 13 bases between. CDR1 SGHRS and CDR2 YFSETQ come from the germline V gene. The CDR3 is 15 residues long. The sequence derives from a person aged 18-65 years who received the Ad26.COV2.S COVID-19 vaccine or a placebo. The starting material was peripheral blood, obtained in a trial of Ad26.COV2.S vaccine versus placebo. The rearrangement uses TRBV5-1 and TRBJ2-2, with D possibly matching TRBD1 (5 bases). The CDR3 reads CASSLSQGSTGELFF. CDR3 coding DNA: TGCGCCAGCAGCTTAAGCCAGGGTTCAACCGGGGAGCTGTTTTTT.